This record looks at one T cell receptor (beta chain) sequence and its context. The entry originates in a study of T-cell reconstitution after alpha-beta-depleted transplantation in children. The authors prepared the TCRbeta library with unique molecular identifiers. Each CDR3 protein is one row after TCRdb ran MiXCR on the PCR reads. The table records around 410,000 distinct CDR3 sequences, 11% of them present only once. Source: PBMCs from the stem cell graft donor, taken from the stem cell graft. This TCR was recovered from a human donor who donated a stem cell graft to a child with acute myeloid leukemia.

CDR3 region: CSASGRSWGTEAFF. CDR3 sequence (DNA): TGCAGTGCTAGTGGGCGTAGTTGGGGTACTGAAGCTTTCTTT. The chain carries TRBV20-1 and TRBJ1-1, with unresolved D. The CDR3 sequence is 14 residues long. Trimming took 3 bases from V and 5 from J, leaving 16 bases between them. CDR1 DFQATT and CDR2 SNEGSKA come from the germline V gene (reference sequence).